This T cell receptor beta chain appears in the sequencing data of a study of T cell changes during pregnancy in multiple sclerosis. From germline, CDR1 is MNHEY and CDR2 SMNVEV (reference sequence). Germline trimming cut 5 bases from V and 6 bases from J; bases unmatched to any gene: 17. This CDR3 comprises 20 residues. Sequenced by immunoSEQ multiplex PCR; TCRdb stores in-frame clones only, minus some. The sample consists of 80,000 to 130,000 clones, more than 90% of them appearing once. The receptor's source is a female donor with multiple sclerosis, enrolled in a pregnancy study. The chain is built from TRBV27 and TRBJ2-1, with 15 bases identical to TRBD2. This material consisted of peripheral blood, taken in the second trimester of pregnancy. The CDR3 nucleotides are TGTGCCAGCAGTCCCTTCAGAGGACTAGCGGGGGGGCCAGGTGCCAATGAGCAGTTCTTC. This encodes CASSPFRGLAGGPGANEQFF.